Shown below are 10 T cell receptor beta chains from a single sample sequenced in a study of blood T cell repertoires in COVID-19. Repertoires were generated with immunoSEQ multiplex PCR, while TCRdb's copy carries only in-frame clones and drops some. The sample consists of approximately 120,000 clones, approximately 90% of them appearing once. Sequencing was performed on peripheral blood. The receptors were sampled from a human donor in a cohort sampled during active COVID-19.

The CDR3 DNA follows: TGTGCCAGCAGATACGACAGGGGGGTAGAAGGCACAGATACGCAGTATTTT. Protein: CASRYDRGVEGTDTQYF. The rearrangement uses TRBV28 and TRBJ2-3; the match to TRBD1 covers 9 bases. CDR3 size: 17 residues. Per the germline V gene, CDR1 is MDHEN and CDR2 is SYDVKM. V lost 6 bases to trimming and J lost 1 base; unmatched junction nucleotides: 11.

V usage is TRBV5-1 and J usage is TRBJ1-1; D is unresolved. This CDR3 contains 13 residues. The V gene's germline CDR1 is SGHRS and CDR2 YFSETQ. V dropped 1 base and J dropped 1 base, with 5 bases sitting between them. The DNA for the CDR3 is TGCGCCAGCAGCTTGAATCAGAACACTGAAGCTTTCTTT. This sequence encodes CASSLNQNTEAFF.

V gene TRBV9 combines with J gene TRBJ2-5, with D maybe TRBD2 (6 bases). Germline V CDR1 and CDR2: SGDLS, YYNGEE. The CDR3 extends over 13 amino acids. Trimming shortened V by 2 bases and J by 2 bases, and 7 bases separated the two germline ends. CDR3 in amino acids: CASSVGLQETQYF. The CDR3 DNA sequence: TGTGCCAGCAGCGTCGGACTACAAGAGACCCAGTACTTC.

The V gene is TRBV7-9, the J gene TRBJ2-3; 7 bases are shared with TRBD2. The trim removed 5 bases at V and 0 bases at J, leaving 5 bases unmatched. Germline V gene lookup returns CDR1 SEHNR and CDR2 FQNEAQ (reference sequence). CDR3 length equals 15 residues. The CDR3 reads CASSPLTSSTDTQYF. In nucleotides, the CDR3 is TGTGCCAGCAGCCCGCTGACTAGCAGCACAGATACGCAGTATTTT.

This clone was counted a few times. This chain uses TRBV4-1 with TRBJ2-7; maybe TRBD1 (5 bases). CDR3 length: 14 amino acids. CDR1 is MGHRA, CDR2 YSYEKL, per germline. With 1 base removed from V and 0 bases from J, the gap between germline ends came to 7 bases. CDR3 protein: CASSQGQSSYEQYF. The CDR3 bases are TGCGCCAGCAGCCAAGGACAGAGCTCCTACGAGCAGTACTTC.

This clone was found a few times. Other DNA sequences within the sample encode an identical CDR3. The chain recombines TRBV18 with TRBJ2-1; 8 positions agree with TRBD2. Germline CDR1 is KGHSH and CDR2 is LQKENI. V shed 6 bases, J shed 0 bases, and the junction held 1 base outside the gene matches. The CDR3 length is 14 residues. Here the CDR3 DNA reads TGTGCCAGCTCTGGGACTAGCTCCTACAATGAGCAGTTCTTC. It yields the protein CASSGTSSYNEQFF.

The CDR3 protein is CASSVLAAQETQYF. Written as DNA, the CDR3 is TGTGCCAGCAGCGTATTAGCGGCCCAAGAGACCCAGTACTTC. The V gene is TRBV9, the J gene TRBJ2-5; D may be TRBD2 (6 bases). The germline CDR1 and CDR2 sequences are SGDLS and YYNGEE. This CDR3 is built from 14 residues. Trimming left V 1 base short and J 1 base short, with 8 bases between.

This clone was observed once. The rearrangement uses TRBV28 and TRBJ2-7; a possible D gene is TRBD1 (5 bases). V shed 4 bases and J shed 4 bases, with 17 bases lying between them. CDR3 length: 15 amino acids. CDR1 MDHEN and CDR2 SYDVKM come from the germline V gene. The CDR3 DNA is TGTGCCAGCAGTTCTCCCCCCCCAGGGAAATACGAGCAGTACTTC. It is translated as CASSSPPPGKYEQYF. Complete variable domain (other parts from reference TRBV28 and TRBJ2-7): DVKVTQSSRYLVKRTGEKVFLECVQDMDHENMFWYRQDPGLGLRLIYFSYDVKMKEKGDIPEGYSVSREKKERFSLILESASTNQTSMYLCASSSPPPGKYEQYFGPGTRLTVT.

V is TRBV5-1 and J is TRBJ2-3; 10 nucleotides line up with TRBD2. CDR3 size: 15 residues. Trimming cost V 4 bases and J 3 bases; bases outside gene matches: 5. Germline CDR1 and CDR2: SGHRS and YFSETQ. CDR3 bases: TGCGCCAGCAGCATTCTAGCGGGGGAGACAGATACGCAGTATTTT. Amino acids: CASSILAGETDTQYF.

The table lists this clone with a count of one. The chain couples TRBV27 to TRBJ1-6; TRBD1 matches 9 bases. The CDR3 loop spans 17 amino acids. Germline CDR1 reads MNHEY; CDR2 reads SMNVEV (reference sequence). The junction had 17 bases not matched to a gene; V was cut back by 6 bases and J by 11 bases. The chain's CDR3 is CASRRSSRQGVLAPLHF. In nucleotides, the CDR3 is TGTGCCAGCAGACGATCGTCCAGACAGGGGGTTTTGGCACCCCTCCACTTT.